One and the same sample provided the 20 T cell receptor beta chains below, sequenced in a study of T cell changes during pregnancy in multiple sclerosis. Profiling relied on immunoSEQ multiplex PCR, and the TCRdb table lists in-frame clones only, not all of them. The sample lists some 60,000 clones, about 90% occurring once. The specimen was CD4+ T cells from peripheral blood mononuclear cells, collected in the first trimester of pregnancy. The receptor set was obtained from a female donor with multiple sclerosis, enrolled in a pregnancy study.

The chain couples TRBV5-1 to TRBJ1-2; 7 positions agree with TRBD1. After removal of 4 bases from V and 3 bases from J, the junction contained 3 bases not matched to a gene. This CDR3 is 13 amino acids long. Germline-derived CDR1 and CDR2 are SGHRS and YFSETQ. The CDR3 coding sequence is TGCGCCAGCAGCGTAGACAGGGACTATGGCTACACCTTC. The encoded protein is CASSVDRDYGYTF. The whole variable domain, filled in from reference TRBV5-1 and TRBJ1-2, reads KAGVTQTPRYLIKTRGQQVTLSCSPISGHRSVSWYQQTPGQGLQFLFEYFSETQRNKGNFPGRFSGRQFSNSRSEMNVSTLELGDSALYLCASSVDRDYGYTFGSGTRLTVV.

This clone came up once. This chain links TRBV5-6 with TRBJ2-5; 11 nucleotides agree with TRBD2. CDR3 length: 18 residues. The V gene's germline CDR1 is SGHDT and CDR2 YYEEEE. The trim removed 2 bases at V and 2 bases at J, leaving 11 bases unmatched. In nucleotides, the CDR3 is TGTGCCAGCAGCTTCCCCCCCCTAGCGGGGGGCGGACAAGAGACCCAGTACTTC. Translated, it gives CASSFPPLAGGGQETQYF.

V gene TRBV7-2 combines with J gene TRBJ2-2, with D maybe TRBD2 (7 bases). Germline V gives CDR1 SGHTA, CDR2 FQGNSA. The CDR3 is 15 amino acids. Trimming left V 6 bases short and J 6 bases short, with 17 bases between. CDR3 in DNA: TGTGCCAGCAGGTTCAGGGGAGGGGTTCCCGGGGAGCTGTTTTTT. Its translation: CASRFRGGVPGELFF.

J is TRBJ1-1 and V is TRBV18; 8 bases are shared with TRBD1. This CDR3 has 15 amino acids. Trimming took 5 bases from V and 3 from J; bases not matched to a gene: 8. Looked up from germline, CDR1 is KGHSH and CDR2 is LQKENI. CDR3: CASSGYRGSDTEAFF. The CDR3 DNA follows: TGTGCCAGCTCAGGATACAGGGGGTCTGACACTGAAGCTTTCTTT.

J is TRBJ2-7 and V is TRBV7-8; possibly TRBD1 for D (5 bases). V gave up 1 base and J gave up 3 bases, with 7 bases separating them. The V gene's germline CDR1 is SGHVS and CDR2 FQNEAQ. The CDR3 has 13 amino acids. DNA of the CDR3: TGTGCCAGCAGCTTAGAGGGGCTCTACGAGCAGTACTTC. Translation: CASSLEGLYEQYF.

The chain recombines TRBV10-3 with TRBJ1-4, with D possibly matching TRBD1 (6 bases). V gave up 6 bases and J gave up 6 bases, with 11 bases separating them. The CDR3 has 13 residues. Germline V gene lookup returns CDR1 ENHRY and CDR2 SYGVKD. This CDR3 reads CAIRAGADEKLFF. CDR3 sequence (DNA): TGTGCCATCAGGGCAGGGGCCGATGAAAAACTGTTTTTT.

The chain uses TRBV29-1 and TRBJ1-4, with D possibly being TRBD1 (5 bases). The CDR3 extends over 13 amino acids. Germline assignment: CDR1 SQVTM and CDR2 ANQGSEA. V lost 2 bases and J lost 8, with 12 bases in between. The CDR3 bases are TGCAGCGTTGAAAACGGGCCAGGGGAAAAACTGTTTTTT. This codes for CSVENGPGEKLFF. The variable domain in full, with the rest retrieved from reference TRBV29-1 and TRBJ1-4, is SAVISQKPSRDICQRGTSLTIQCQVDSQVTMMFWYRQQPGQSLTLIATANQGSEATYESGFVIDKFPISRPNLTFSTLTVSNMSPEDSSIYLCSVENGPGEKLFFGSGTQLSVL.

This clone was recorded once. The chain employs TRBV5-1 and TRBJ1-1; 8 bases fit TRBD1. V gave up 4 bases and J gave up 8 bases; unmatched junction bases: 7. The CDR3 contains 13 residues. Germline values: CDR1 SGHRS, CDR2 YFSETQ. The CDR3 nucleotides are TGCGCCAGCAGCCAAACAGGGGGACAAGAAGCTTTCTTT. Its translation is CASSQTGGQEAFF.

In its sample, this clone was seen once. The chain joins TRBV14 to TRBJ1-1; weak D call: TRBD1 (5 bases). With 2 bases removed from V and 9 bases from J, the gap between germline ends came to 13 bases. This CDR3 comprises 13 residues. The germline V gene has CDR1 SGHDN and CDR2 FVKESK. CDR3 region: CASSQIYKGKAFF. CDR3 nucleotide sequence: TGTGCCAGCAGCCAAATTTACAAGGGGAAAGCTTTCTTT.

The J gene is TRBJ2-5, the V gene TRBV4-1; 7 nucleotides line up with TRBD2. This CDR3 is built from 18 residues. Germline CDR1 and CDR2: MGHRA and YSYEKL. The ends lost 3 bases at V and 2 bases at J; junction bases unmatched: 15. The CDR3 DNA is TGCGCCAGCAGCCAGCCCCAGTTCGAACGGGGGGTACAAGAGACCCAGTACTTC. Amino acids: CASSQPQFERGVQETQYF.

The CDR3 loop is CASSITGNTIYF. The CDR3 DNA is TGTGCCAGCAGCATCACTGGAAACACCATATATTTT. This sequence joins TRBV6-1 and TRBJ1-3; no clear D. Trimming removed 6 bases at V and 2 bases at J, with 5 bases between. This CDR3 is 12 amino acids long. The germline gives CDR1 MNHNS, CDR2 SASEGT.

The CDR3 coding sequence is TGTGCCAGCAGTGAGGCGGGTGAGCAGTTCTTC. It is translated as CASSEAGEQFF. This rearrangement joins TRBV2 to TRBJ2-1; D perhaps matches TRBD2 (5 bases). Germline V gives CDR1 SNHLY, CDR2 FYNNEI. This CDR3 spans 11 amino acids. The V and J ends lost 3 bases and 9 bases respectively, with 6 bases between them.

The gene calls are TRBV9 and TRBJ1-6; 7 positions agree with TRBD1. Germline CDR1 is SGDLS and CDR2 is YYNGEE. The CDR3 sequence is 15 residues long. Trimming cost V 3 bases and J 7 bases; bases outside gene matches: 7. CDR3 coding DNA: TGTGCCAGCAGCGCAACAGGGGCAAGCAATTCACCCCTCCACTTT. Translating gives CASSATGASNSPLHF.

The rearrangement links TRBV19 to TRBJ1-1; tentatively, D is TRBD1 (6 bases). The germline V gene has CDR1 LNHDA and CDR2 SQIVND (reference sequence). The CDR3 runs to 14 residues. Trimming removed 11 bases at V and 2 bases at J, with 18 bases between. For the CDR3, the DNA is TGTGCCTGCCGGGACAACTTTCCCAACACTGAAGCTTTCTTT. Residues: CACRDNFPNTEAFF.

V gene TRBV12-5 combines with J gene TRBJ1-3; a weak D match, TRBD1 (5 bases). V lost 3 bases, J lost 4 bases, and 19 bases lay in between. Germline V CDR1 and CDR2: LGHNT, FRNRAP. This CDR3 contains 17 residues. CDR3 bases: TGTGCTAGTGGTTTCTATCGAAAGGGGTCGGAAGGAAACACCATATATTTT. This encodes CASGFYRKGSEGNTIYF.

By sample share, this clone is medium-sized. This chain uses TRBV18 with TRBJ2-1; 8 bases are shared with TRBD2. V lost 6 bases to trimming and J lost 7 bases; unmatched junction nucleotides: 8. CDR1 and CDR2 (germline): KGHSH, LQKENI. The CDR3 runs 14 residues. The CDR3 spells CASSPGGGANEQFF. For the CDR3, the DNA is TGTGCCAGCTCCCCCGGGGGGGGCGCGAATGAGCAGTTCTTC.

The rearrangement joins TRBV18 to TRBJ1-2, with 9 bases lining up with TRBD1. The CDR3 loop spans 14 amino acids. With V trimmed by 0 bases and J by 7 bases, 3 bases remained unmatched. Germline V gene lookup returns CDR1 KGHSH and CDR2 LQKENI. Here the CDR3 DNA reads TGTGCCAGCTCACCACCGGGACAGGGAGGTGGCTACACCTTC. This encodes CASSPPGQGGGYTF.

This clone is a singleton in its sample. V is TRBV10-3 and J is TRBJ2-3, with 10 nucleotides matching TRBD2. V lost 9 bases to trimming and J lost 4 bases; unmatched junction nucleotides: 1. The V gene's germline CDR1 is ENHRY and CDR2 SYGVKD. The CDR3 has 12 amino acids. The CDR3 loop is CAMGTSADTQYF. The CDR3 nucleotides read TGTGCCATGGGGACTAGCGCAGATACGCAGTATTTT.

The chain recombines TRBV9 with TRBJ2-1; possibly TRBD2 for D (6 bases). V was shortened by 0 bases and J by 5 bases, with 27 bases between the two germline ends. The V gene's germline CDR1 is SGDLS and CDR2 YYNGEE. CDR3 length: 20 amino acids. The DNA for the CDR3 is TGTGCCAGCAGCGTAGGGGGCCTAGCGCGCCTCATACTTAGGGACAATGAGCAGTTCTTC. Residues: CASSVGGLARLILRDNEQFF.

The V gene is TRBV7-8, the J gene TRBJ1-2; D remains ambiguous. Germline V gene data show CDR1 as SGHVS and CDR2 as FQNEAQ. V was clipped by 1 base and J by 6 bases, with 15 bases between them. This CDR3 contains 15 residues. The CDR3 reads CASSLGAQALDGYTF. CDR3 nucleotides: TGTGCCAGCAGCTTAGGGGCGCAGGCTTTGGATGGCTACACCTTC.